The sequence of this T cell receptor (beta chain) was determined in a study of T cells in Graves' hyperthyroidism and ophthalmopathy. Researchers took RNA transcripts and amplified the TCR beta CDR3 regions from them. Primed by the HTBI set, a first-round RT-PCR was run on the TCR CDR3. MiXCR, run by TCRdb on the multiplex PCR reads, gives a single entry per CDR3 protein. The data show 250,000 to 400,000 distinct CDR3 sequences, roughly an eighth seen once. Ophthalmopathy patients had Clinical Activity Score at least 3, NOSPECS grade at least 4, duration under 3 months. CDR1 WNHNN and CDR2 SYGVQD come from the germline V gene (reference sequence). After removal of 8 bases from V and 3 bases from J, the junction contained 10 bases not matched to a gene. The CDR3 spans 15 residues.

The sequence came from a middle-aged woman with Graves' ophthalmopathy. The sample was blood. The V and J genes are TRBV10-1 and TRBJ1-5; 7 bases align to TRBD1. Written as DNA, the CDR3 is TGCGCCAGCGAATCTCCTGACAGGGACAATCAGCCCCAGCATTTT. Protein product: CASESPDRDNQPQHF.